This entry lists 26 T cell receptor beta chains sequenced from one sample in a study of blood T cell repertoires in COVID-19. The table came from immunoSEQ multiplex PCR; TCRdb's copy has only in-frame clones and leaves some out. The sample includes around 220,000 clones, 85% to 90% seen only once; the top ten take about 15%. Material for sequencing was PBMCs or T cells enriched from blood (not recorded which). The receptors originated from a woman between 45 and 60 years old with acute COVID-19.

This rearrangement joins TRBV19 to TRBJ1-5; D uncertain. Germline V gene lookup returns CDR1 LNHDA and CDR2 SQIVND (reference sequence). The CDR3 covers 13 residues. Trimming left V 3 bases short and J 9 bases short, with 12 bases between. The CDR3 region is CASSIIPGGPQHF. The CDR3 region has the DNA TGTGCCAGTAGTATTATTCCCGGTGGGCCCCAGCATTTT.

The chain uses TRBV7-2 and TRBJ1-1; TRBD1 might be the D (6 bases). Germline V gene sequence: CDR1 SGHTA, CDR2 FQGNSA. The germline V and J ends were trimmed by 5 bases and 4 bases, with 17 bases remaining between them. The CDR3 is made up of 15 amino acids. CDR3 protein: CASSPPQGIGTEAFF. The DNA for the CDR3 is TGTGCCAGCAGCCCACCTCAGGGGATTGGCACTGAAGCTTTCTTT.

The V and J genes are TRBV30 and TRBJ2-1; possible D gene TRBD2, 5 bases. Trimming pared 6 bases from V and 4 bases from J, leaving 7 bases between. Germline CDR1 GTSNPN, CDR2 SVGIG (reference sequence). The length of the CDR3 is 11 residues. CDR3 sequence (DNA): TGTGCCTGCCGGGGTTACAATGAGCAGTTCTTC. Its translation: CACRGYNEQFF.

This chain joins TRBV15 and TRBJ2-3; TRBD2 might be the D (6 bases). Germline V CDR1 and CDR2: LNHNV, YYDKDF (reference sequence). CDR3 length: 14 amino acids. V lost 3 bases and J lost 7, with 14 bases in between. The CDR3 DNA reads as TGTGCCACCAGCAGGGTGGGCGGGACCCATACGCAGTATTTT. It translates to CATSRVGGTHTQYF.

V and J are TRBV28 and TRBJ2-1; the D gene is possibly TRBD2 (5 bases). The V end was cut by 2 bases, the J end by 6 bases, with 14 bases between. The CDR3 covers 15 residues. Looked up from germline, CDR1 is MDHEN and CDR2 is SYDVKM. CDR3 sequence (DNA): TGTGCCAGCAGTTTAGTGAGGGTTGGGCCCAATGAGCAGTTCTTC. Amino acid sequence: CASSLVRVGPNEQFF.

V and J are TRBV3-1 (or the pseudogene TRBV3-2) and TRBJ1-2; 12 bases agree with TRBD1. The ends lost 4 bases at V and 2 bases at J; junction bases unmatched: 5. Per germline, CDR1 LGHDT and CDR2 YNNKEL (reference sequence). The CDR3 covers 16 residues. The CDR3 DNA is TGTGCCAGCAGCCCTACCGGGACAGGGGGCAACTATGGCTACACCTTC. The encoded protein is CASSPTGTGGNYGYTF.

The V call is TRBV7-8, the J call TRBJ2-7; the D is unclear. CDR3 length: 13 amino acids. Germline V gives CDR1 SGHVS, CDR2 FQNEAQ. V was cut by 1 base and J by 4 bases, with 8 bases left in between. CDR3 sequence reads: CASSLDNDYEQYF. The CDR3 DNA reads TGTGCCAGCAGCTTAGACAACGATTACGAGCAGTACTTC.

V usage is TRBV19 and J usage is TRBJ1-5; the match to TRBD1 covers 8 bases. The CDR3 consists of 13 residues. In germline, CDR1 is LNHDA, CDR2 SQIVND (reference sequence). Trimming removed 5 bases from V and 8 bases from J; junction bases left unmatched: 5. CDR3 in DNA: TGTGCCAGTAGTCCGGACAGGGATAAGCCCCAGCATTTT. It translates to CASSPDRDKPQHF.

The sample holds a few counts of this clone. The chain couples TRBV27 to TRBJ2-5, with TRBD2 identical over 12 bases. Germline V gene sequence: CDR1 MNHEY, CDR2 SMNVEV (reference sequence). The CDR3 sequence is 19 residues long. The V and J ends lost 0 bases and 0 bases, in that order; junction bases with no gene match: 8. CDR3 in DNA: TGTGCCAGCAGTTTATCTGGGACCCTAGCGGGAGGGTACCAAGAGACCCAGTACTTC. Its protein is CASSLSGTLAGGYQETQYF.

CDR3 loop: CASRDRTVTNTEAFF. CDR3 in DNA: TGCGCCAGCCGCGATAGGACAGTGACAAACACTGAAGCTTTCTTT. The rearrangement uses TRBV5-1 and TRBJ1-1, with a weak D call TRBD1 (6 bases). CDR1 and CDR2 from the germline V gene are SGHRS and YFSETQ. Trimming removed 7 bases from V and 2 bases from J, with 18 bases in between. This CDR3 has 15 amino acids.

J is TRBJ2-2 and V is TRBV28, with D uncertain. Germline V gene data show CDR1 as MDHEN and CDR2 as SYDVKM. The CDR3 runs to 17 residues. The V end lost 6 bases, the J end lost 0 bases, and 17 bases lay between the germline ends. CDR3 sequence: CASSWVAAASNTGELFF. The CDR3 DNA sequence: TGTGCCAGCAGCTGGGTAGCTGCGGCTTCGAACACCGGGGAGCTGTTTTTT.

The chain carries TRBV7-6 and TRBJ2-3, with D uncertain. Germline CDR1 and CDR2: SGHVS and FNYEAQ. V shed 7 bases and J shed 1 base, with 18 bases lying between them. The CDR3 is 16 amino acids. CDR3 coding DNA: TGTGCCAGCACCATTTCGACTCGTTGGGGCACAGATACGCAGTATTTT. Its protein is CASTISTRWGTDTQYF.

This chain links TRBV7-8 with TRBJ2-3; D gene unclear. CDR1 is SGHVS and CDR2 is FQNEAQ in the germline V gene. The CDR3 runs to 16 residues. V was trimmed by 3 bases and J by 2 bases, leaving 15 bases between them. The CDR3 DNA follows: TGTGCCAGCAGCTTCCGTAAACAGACATACACAGATACGCAGTATTTT. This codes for CASSFRKQTYTDTQYF.

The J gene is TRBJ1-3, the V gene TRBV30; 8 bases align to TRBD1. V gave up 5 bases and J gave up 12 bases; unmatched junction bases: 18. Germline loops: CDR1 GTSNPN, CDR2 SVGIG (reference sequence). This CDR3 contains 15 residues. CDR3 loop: CAWEPPDRAVEVIYF. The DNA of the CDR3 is TGTGCCTGGGAACCCCCGGACAGGGCCGTGGAGGTCATATATTTT.

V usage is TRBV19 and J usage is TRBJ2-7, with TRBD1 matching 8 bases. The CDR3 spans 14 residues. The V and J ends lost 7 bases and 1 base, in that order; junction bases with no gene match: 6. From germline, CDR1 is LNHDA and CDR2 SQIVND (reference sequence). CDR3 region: CASTPRTGSYEQYF. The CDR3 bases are TGTGCCAGTACCCCCCGGACAGGGTCCTACGAGCAGTACTTC.

As DNA, the CDR3 is TGTGCCAGCACCGGACTAGCGGGCCTCATATACGAGCAGTACTTC. It yields the protein CASTGLAGLIYEQYF. The chain employs TRBV2 and TRBJ2-7; TRBD2 aligns across 11 bases. V lost 7 bases and J lost 4; bases outside the gene matches: 9. Germline values: CDR1 SNHLY, CDR2 FYNNEI. This CDR3 region has 15 residues. Full variable domain (missing parts from reference TRBV2 and TRBJ2-7): EPEVTQTPSHQVTQMGQEVILRCVPISNHLYFYWYRQILGQKVEFLVSFYNNEISEKSEIFDDQFSVERPDGSNFTLKIRSTKLEDSAMYFCASTGLAGLIYEQYFGPGTRLTVT.

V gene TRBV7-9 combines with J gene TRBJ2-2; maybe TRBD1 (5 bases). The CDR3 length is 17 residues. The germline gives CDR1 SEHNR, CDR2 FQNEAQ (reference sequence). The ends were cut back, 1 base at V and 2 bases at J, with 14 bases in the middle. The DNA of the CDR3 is TGTGCCAGCAGCTTAGGGGCTGGGCAGGGAAACACCGGGGAGCTGTTTTTT. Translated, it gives CASSLGAGQGNTGELFF.

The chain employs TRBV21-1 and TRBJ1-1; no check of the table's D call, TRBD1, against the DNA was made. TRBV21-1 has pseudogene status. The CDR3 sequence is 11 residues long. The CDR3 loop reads CASTLDSEAFF. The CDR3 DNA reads TGTGCCAGCACCCTGGACAGTGAAGCTTTCTTT.

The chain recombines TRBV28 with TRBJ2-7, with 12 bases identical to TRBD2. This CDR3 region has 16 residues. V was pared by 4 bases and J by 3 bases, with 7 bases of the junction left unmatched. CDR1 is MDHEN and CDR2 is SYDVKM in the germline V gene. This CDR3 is CASSSPLAGGLYEQYF. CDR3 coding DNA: TGTGCCAGCAGTTCACCGCTAGCGGGAGGGCTCTACGAGCAGTACTTC.

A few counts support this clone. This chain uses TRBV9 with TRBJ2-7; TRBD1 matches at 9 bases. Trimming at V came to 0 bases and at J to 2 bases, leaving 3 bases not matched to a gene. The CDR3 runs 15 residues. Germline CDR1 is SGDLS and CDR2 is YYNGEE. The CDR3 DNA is TGTGCCAGCAGCGTAGGACAGGGGGGAACCTACGAGCAGTACTTC. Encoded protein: CASSVGQGGTYEQYF.

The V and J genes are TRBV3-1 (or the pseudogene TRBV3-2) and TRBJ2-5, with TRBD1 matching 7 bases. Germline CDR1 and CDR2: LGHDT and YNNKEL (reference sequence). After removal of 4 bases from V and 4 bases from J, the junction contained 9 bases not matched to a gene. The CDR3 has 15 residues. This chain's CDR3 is CASSRSPAGGETQYF. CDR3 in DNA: TGTGCCAGCAGCCGCTCCCCGGCAGGGGGAGAGACCCAGTACTTC.

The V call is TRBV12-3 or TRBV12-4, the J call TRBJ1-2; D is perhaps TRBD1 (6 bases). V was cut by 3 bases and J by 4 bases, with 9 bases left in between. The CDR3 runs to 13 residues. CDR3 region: CASSFGQIYGYTF. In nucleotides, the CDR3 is TGTGCCAGCAGTTTTGGACAGATCTATGGCTACACCTTC.

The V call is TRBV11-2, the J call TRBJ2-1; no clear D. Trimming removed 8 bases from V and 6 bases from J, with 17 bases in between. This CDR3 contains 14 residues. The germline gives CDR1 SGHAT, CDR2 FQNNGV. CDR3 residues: CASRSLPGPNEQFF. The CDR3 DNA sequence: TGTGCCAGCCGCTCCCTACCGGGTCCCAATGAGCAGTTCTTC. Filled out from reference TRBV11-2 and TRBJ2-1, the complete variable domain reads EAGVAQSPRYKIIEKRQSVAFWCNPISGHATLYWYQQILGQGPKLLIQFQNNGVVDDSQLPKDRFSAERLKGVDSTLKIQPAKLEDSAVYLCASRSLPGPNEQFFGPGTRLTVL.

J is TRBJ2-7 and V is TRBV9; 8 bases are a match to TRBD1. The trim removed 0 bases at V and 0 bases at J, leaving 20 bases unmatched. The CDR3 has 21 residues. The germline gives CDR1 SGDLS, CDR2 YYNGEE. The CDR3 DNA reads TGTGCCAGCAGCGTAGACGCCCTACGGATTGTGGGGACAGGCCTCTCCTACGAGCAGTACTTC. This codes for CASSVDALRIVGTGLSYEQYF.

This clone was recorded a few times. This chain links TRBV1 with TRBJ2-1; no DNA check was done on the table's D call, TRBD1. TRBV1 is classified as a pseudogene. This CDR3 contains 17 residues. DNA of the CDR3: TGCACCAGCAGCCAAGAAAGACGGGACAGCCCCTACAATGAGCAGTTCTTC. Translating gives CTSSQERRDSPYNEQFF.

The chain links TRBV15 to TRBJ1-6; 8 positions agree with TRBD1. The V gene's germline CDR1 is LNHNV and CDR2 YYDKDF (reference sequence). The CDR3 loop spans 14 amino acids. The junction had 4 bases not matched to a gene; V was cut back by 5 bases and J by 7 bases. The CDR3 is CATSLRTGNSPLHF. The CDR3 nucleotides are TGTGCCACCAGCTTAAGGACAGGGAATTCACCCCTCCACTTT.